The next 9 T cell receptor beta chains were all read from a single sample in a study of blood T cell repertoires in COVID-19. Libraries were prepared by immunoSEQ multiplex PCR; TCRdb keeps only in-frame clonotypes and omits some of them. The table lists some 190,000 clones, about 88% of them singletons. Sequenced: PBMCs or T cells enriched from blood (not recorded which). These receptors were obtained from a woman in her forties in a cohort exposed to, infected with or recovered from COVID-19 (not recorded which).

This chain links TRBV3-1 (or the pseudogene TRBV3-2) with TRBJ2-7, with TRBD2 matching 11 bases. The CDR3 is 15 amino acids. The germline gives CDR1 LGHDT, CDR2 YNNKEL (reference sequence). V trimming: 3 bases; J trimming: 4 bases; junction bases outside the gene matches: 5. Here the CDR3 DNA reads TGTGCCAGCAGCCATAGCGGGGGGGCCGGTTACGAGCAGTACTTC. Amino acid sequence: CASSHSGGAGYEQYF.

The V and J genes are TRBV20-1 and TRBJ2-5, with D maybe TRBD2 (6 bases). Per germline, CDR1 DFQATT and CDR2 SNEGSKA (reference sequence). The CDR3 contains 14 residues. Deletions cut 3 bases from V and 0 bases from J, with 11 bases between. CDR3 amino acids: CSASEGLYQETQYF. The CDR3 coding sequence is TGCAGTGCTAGTGAGGGACTTTACCAAGAGACCCAGTACTTC.

CDR3 amino acids: CATSRDQGTGSDTQYF. The CDR3 coding sequence is TGTGCCACCAGCAGAGATCAAGGGACAGGGTCAGATACGCAGTATTTT. The rearrangement joins TRBV15 to TRBJ2-3, with 9 bases identical to TRBD1. Germline V CDR1 and CDR2: LNHNV, YYDKDF (reference sequence). The CDR3 is 16 residues long. Trimming cost V 0 bases and J 4 bases; bases outside gene matches: 5.

The rearrangement uses TRBV4-2 and TRBJ1-4; TRBD1 aligns across 7 bases. Germline V gives CDR1 LGHNA, CDR2 YNFKEQ. V was pared by 2 bases and J by 6 bases, with 3 bases of the junction left unmatched. This CDR3 region has 14 residues. The CDR3 region is CASSQRGQYEKLFF. DNA of the CDR3: TGTGCCAGCAGCCAAAGGGGGCAGTATGAAAAACTGTTTTTT.

This chain uses TRBV4-1 with TRBJ2-3, with 9 bases matching TRBD2. This CDR3 spans 16 amino acids. J gave up 1 base and V 0 bases, and 2 bases lay outside the gene matches. CDR1 MGHRA and CDR2 YSYEKL come from the germline V gene. For the CDR3, the DNA is TGCGCCAGCAGCCAAGACAGGACTAGCGGCACAGATACGCAGTATTTT. Translation gives CASSQDRTSGTDTQYF.

The chain is built from TRBV2 and TRBJ1-3; 7 nucleotides agree with TRBD1. V trimming: 7 bases; J trimming: 1 base; junction bases outside the gene matches: 4. Germline V gene data show CDR1 as SNHLY and CDR2 as FYNNEI. CDR3 size: 14 residues. The CDR3 bases are TGTGCCAGCAACCCGGACAGGTCTGGAAACACCATATATTTT. As protein: CASNPDRSGNTIYF. Using reference TRBV2 and TRBJ1-3 for the parts outside the CDR3, the full variable domain is EPEVTQTPSHQVTQMGQEVILRCVPISNHLYFYWYRQILGQKVEFLVSFYNNEISEKSEIFDDQFSVERPDGSNFTLKIRSTKLEDSAMYFCASNPDRSGNTIYFGEGSWLTVV.

The rearrangement joins TRBV7-7 to TRBJ2-1; tentative D call: TRBD1 (5 bases). Trimming removed 1 base at V and 6 bases at J, with 7 bases between. The germline V gene has CDR1 SSHAT and CDR2 FNYEAQ (reference sequence). This CDR3 spans 13 amino acids. DNA of the CDR3: TGTGCCAGCAGCTTAGTTAGGGGCAATGAGCAGTTCTTC. Its protein is CASSLVRGNEQFF.

The genes are TRBV5-1 and TRBJ1-2, with 7 bases matching TRBD1. The CDR3 length is 13 residues. Losses at the gene ends were 4 bases for V and 7 bases for J; bases not matched to a gene: 7. Germline CDR1 is SGHRS and CDR2 is YFSETQ. For the CDR3, the DNA is TGCGCCAGCAGCGAGGGACAGCTCATTGGCTACACCTTC. Translation: CASSEGQLIGYTF.

The chain is built from TRBV9 and TRBJ1-5; D gene uncertain. This CDR3 spans 15 amino acids. Trimming pared 3 bases from V and 2 bases from J, leaving 12 bases between. Germline V gene data show CDR1 as SGDLS and CDR2 as YYNGEE. CDR3 region: CASSEGGSGNQPQHF. CDR3 nucleotides: TGTGCCAGCAGCGAGGGAGGATCGGGCAATCAGCCCCAGCATTTT.